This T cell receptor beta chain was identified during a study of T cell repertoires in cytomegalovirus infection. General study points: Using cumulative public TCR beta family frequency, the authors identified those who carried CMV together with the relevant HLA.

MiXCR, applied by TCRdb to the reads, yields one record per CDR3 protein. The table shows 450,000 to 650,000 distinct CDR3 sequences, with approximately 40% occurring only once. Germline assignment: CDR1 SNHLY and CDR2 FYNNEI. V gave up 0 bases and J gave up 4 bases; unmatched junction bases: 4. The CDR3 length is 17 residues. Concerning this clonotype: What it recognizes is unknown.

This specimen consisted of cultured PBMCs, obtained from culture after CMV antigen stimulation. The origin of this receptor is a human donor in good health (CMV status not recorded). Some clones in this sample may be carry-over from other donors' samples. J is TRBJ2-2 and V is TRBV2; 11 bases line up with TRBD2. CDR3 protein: CASSEALAGGPTGELFF. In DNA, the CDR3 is TGTGCCAGCAGTGAAGCGTTAGCGGGGGGGCCCACCGGGGAGCTGTTTTTT.